The present entry profiles one TCR beta chain with its context. This specimen comes from a study of blood T cell repertoires in COVID-19. About the study: The United States, Italy and Spain supplied acute and convalescent COVID-19 samples.

Assignments of participants to cohorts depended upon their own reported clinical history. Here immunoSEQ multiplex PCR was the method, and the copy in TCRdb shows in-frame clones only, minus some. The sample yields roughly 240,000 clones, approximately 88% seen once. The sequence derives from a woman between 35 and 50 years old with acute COVID-19. Input material: PBMCs or T cells enriched from blood (not recorded which).

The CDR3 sequence is CASLASGGRGDTQYF. The CDR3 DNA sequence: TGTGCCAGCCTAGCTAGCGGGGGGCGGGGAGATACGCAGTATTTT. The rearrangement links TRBV27 to TRBJ2-3; the match to TRBD2 covers 11 bases. V lost 8 bases, J lost 5 bases, and 9 bases stayed unmatched. There are 15 residues in the CDR3. Germline CDR1 and CDR2: MNHEY and SMNVEV (reference sequence).